Presented here are 5 T cell receptor beta chains from one specimen sequenced in a study of shared clonotypes between healthy human individuals. The naive CD8 subset, CD45RO-negative cells positively selected for CCR7, excluded terminally differentiated effector memory CD45RA+ cells. TCRdb's copy holds only in-frame clones and misses some; the assay was immunoSEQ multiplex PCR. This table holds nearly 2 million clones, approximately 95% found once. Sequences were obtained from naive CD8+ T cells sorted from blood. The receptors here all came from a man in his late teens or twenties in good health.

CDR3 DNA sequence: TGTGCCAGCAGTAGGACAGACGAGCAGTACTTC. It translates to CASSRTDEQYF. This sequence joins TRBV5-6 and TRBJ2-7, with a weak D call TRBD1 (6 bases). CDR1 is SGHDT, CDR2 YYEEEE, per germline. This CDR3 spans 11 amino acids. V shed 5 bases and J shed 5 bases, with 8 bases lying between them.

DNA of the CDR3: TGTGCCAGCAGCTTGCAGACAGGCAACGAGCAGTACTTC. This gives the protein CASSLQTGNEQYF. The V gene is TRBV11-2, the J gene TRBJ2-7; perhaps TRBD1 as D (6 bases). Looked up from germline, CDR1 is SGHAT and CDR2 is FQNNGV. The CDR3 contains 13 residues. Trimming pared 3 bases from V and 5 bases from J, leaving 11 bases between.

V usage is TRBV4-3 and J usage is TRBJ2-7; D is perhaps TRBD2 (6 bases). The CDR3 is made up of 15 amino acids. CDR1 and CDR2 (germline): LGHNA, YSLEER. V was cut by 1 base and J by 3 bases, with 13 bases left in between. The DNA for the CDR3 is TGCGCCAGCAGCCAAGGAACGGGAGCCGGCTACGAGCAGTACTTC. This gives the protein CASSQGTGAGYEQYF.

This clone was detected only a few times. J is TRBJ1-5 and V is TRBV27, with D possibly matching TRBD1 (5 bases). CDR3 length: 18 amino acids. Germline V gene data show CDR1 as MNHEY and CDR2 as SMNVEV (reference sequence). Trimming pared 6 bases from V and 0 bases from J, leaving 21 bases between. The CDR3 loop is CASSNIASGPFSNQPQHF. CDR3 nucleotide sequence: TGTGCCAGCAGCAATATCGCTTCGGGACCGTTTAGCAATCAGCCCCAGCATTTT.

The rearrangement uses TRBV5-6 and TRBJ1-2, with D maybe TRBD1 (5 bases). The V and J ends lost 2 bases and 9 bases respectively, with 11 bases between them. The CDR3 is 12 residues long. The germline V gene has CDR1 SGHDT and CDR2 YYEEEE. The CDR3 sequence is CASSFFGTSYTF. DNA of the CDR3: TGTGCCAGCAGCTTCTTTGGGACGAGCTACACCTTC.